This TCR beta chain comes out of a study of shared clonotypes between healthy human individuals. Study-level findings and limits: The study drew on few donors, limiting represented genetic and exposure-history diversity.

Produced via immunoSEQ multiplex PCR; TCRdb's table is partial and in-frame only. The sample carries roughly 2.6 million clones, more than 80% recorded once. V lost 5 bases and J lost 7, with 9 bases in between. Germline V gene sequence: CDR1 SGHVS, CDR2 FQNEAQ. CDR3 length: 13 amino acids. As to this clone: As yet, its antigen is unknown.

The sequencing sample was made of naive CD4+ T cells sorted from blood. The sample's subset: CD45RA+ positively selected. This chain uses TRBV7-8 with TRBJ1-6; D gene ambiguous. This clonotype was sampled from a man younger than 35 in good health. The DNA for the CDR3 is TGTGCCAGCAGCCTGCCGGGGAATTCACCCCTCCACTTT. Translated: CASSLPGNSPLHF.